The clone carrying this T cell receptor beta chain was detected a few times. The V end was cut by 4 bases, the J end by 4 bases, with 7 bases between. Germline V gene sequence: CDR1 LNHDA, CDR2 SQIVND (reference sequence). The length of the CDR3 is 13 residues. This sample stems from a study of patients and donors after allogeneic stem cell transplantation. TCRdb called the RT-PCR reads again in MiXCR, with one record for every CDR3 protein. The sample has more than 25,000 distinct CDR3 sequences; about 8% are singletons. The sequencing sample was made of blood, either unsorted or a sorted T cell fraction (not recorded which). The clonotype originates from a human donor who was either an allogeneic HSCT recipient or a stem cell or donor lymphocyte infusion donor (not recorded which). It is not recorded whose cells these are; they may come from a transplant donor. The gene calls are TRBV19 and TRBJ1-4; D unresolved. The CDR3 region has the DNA TGTGCCAGTAGTACGGACCATAATGAAAAACTGTTTTTT. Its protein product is CASSTDHNEKLFF.